This TCR beta chain was captured in a study of control samples from healthy donors and cancer patients. Trimming removed 8 bases from V and 0 bases from J, with 5 bases in between. CDR3 length: 13 residues. Germline-derived CDR1 and CDR2 are MNHEY and SMNVEV (reference sequence). This table comes from immunoSEQ multiplex PCR, and its TCRdb copy is limited to in-frame clones, with some not included. The data hold 78,000 or so clones, with roughly nine tenths observed a single time. The rearrangement uses TRBV27 and TRBJ1-6; a possible D gene is TRBD1 (5 bases). This receptor was obtained from a woman in her fifties or sixties in good health. Specimen: blood. CDR3 region: CASGGSYNSPLHF. The CDR3 DNA reads TGTGCCAGCGGGGGCTCCTATAATTCACCCCTCCACTTT.